The clone carrying this T cell receptor (beta chain) was counted between two and nine times. Its target is not known. The time point here: patch test 1, 2 weeks after DPC sensitization. Described treatment: therapeutic diphenylcyclopropenone sensitization with weekly scalp DPC. Whole blood, unfractionated, served as the material for total RNA extraction. Donation of samples came from alopecia patients who were 18 to 70 years old and suitable for DPC. Library preparation tagged each individual cDNA molecule with a unique molecular identifier. TCRdb analysed the RACE reads with MiXCR anew, one entry per CDR3 protein. Of tens of thousands of distinct CDR3 sequences listed, approximately 11% were seen once; the top ten hold 1.8%. CDR3 length: 13 residues. Germline V gene sequence: CDR1 SGHAT, CDR2 FQNNGV. Deletions cut 5 bases from V and 2 bases from J, with 9 bases between. This entry comes from a study of human T cells and chemical hapten exposure.

Study outcomes and limitations: Given that the donors had alopecia, their immune response may differ from that seen in healthy people. TCRs exceeding 1 in 1000 frequency stayed unchanged with DPC sensitization.

Source: whole blood, taken in connection with sensitization to the hapten diphenylcyclopropenone (DPC). The source is a woman in her forties with alopecia areata. Some clones in this sample may be carry-over from other donors' samples. This chain links TRBV11-2 with TRBJ2-5, with TRBD1 as a possible D gene (6 bases). The CDR3 region has the DNA TGTGCCAGCAGCGCAGGACAGCAAGAGACCCAGTACTTC. Its translation is CASSAGQQETQYF.